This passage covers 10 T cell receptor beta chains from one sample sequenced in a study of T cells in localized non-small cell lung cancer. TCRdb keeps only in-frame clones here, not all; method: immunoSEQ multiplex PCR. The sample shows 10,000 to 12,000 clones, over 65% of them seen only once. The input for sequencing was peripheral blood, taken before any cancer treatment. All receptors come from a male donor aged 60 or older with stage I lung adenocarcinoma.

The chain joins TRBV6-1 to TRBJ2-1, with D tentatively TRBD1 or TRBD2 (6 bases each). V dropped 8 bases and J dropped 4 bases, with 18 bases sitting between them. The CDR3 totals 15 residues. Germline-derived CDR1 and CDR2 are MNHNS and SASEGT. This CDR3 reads CASCTAGAGYNEQFF. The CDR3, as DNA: TGTGCCAGCTGTACGGCAGGGGCGGGATACAATGAGCAGTTCTTC.

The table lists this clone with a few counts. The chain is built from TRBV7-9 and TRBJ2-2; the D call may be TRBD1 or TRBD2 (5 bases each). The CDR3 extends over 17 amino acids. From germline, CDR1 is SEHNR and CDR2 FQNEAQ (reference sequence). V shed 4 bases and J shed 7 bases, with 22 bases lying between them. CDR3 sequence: CASSSIRGRASGGELFF. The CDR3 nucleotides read TGTGCCAGCAGCTCGATACGGGGCAGGGCGTCAGGCGGGGAGCTGTTTTTT. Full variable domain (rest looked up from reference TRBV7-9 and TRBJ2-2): DTGVSQNPRHKITKRGQNVTFRCDPISEHNRLYWYRQTLGQGPEFLTYFQNEAQLEKSRLLSDRFSAERPKGSFSTLEIQRTEQGDSAMYLCASSSIRGRASGGELFFGEGSRLTVL.

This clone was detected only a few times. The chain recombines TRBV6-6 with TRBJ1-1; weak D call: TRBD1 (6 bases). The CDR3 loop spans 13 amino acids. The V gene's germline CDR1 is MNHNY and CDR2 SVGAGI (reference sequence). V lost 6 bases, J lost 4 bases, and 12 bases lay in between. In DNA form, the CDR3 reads TGTGCCAGCAGCCAACAGGGTAGCACTGAAGCTTTCTTT. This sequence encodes CASSQQGSTEAFF.

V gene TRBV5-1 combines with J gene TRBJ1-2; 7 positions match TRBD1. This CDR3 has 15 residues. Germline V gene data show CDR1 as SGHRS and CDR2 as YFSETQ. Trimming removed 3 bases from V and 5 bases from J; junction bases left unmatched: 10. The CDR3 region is CASSSTPTGLYGYTF. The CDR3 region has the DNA TGCGCCAGCAGCTCCACACCGACAGGGTTGTATGGCTACACCTTC. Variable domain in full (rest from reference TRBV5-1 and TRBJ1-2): KAGVTQTPRYLIKTRGQQVTLSCSPISGHRSVSWYQQTPGQGLQFLFEYFSETQRNKGNFPGRFSGRQFSNSRSEMNVSTLELGDSALYLCASSSTPTGLYGYTFGSGTRLTVV.

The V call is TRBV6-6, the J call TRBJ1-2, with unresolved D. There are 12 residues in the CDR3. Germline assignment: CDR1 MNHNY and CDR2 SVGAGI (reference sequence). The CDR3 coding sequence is TGTGCTACTAATTCGGTCTCTTATGGCTACACCTTC. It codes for CATNSVSYGYTF.

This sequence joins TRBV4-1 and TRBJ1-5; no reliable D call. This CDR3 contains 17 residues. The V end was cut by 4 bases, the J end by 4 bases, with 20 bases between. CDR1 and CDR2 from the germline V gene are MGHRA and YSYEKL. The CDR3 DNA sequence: TGCGCCAGCAGCCGAAGAGGACTAGTAGTACGGAATCAGCCCCAGCATTTT. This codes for CASSRRGLVVRNQPQHF.

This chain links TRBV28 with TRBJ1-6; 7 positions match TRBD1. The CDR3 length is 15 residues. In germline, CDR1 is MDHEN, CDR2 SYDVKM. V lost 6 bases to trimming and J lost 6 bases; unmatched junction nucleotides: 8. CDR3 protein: CASRPRTGLNSPLHF. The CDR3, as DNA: TGTGCCAGCAGACCACGGACAGGACTTAATTCACCCCTCCACTTT. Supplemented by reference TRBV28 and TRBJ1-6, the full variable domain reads DVKVTQSSRYLVKRTGEKVFLECVQDMDHENMFWYRQDPGLGLRLIYFSYDVKMKEKGDIPEGYSVSREKKERFSLILESASTNQTSMYLCASRPRTGLNSPLHFGNGTRLTVT.

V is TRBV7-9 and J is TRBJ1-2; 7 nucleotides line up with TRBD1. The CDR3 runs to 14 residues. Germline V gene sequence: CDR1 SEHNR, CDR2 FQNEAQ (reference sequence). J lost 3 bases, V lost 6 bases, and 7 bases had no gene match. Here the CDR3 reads CASRPSTGDYGYTF. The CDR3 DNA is TGTGCCAGCAGACCAAGCACAGGGGACTATGGCTACACCTTC. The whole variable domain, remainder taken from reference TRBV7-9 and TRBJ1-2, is DTGVSQNPRHKITKRGQNVTFRCDPISEHNRLYWYRQTLGQGPEFLTYFQNEAQLEKSRLLSDRFSAERPKGSFSTLEIQRTEQGDSAMYLCASRPSTGDYGYTFGSGTRLTVV.

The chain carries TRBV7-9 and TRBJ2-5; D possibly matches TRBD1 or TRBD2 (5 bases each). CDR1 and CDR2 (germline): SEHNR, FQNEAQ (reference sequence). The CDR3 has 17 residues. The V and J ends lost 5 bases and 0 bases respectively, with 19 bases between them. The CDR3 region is CASSLPRDGGDQETQYF. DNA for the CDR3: TGTGCCAGCAGCCTTCCCCGGGACGGTGGAGACCAAGAGACCCAGTACTTC. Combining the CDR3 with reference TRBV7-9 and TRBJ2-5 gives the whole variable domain DTGVSQNPRHKITKRGQNVTFRCDPISEHNRLYWYRQTLGQGPEFLTYFQNEAQLEKSRLLSDRFSAERPKGSFSTLEIQRTEQGDSAMYLCASSLPRDGGDQETQYFGPGTRLLVL.

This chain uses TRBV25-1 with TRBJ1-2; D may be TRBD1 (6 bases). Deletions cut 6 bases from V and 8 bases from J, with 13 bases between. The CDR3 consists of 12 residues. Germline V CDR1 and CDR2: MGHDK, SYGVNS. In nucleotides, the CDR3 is TGTGCCAGCAGGGAACAGGGTCGGGGCTACACCTTC. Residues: CASREQGRGYTF.